A selection of T cell receptor beta chains follows, all from one sample in a study of shared clonotypes between healthy human individuals. Sequencing used immunoSEQ multiplex PCR; TCRdb keeps in-frame clones, though not all of them. Altogether some 2 million clones are present, 90% to 95% being singletons, with the ten largest covering 0.13%. The sequenced sample consisted of naive CD4+ T cells sorted from blood. Receptors originate from a man aged 18 to 29 in good health. CDR3s include the opening cysteine and the closing phenylalanine or tryptophan. A D gene is named only where the DNA matches it firmly. Clone size is not always given. Where it is, it says once, few, many or a class for expanded clones.

V gene: TRBV30; D gene: .; clone size: .; J gene: TRBJ1-2; CDR3 protein: CAWSAGRTYGYTF; CDR3 DNA: TGTGCCTGGAGCGCCGGTAGGACCTATGGCTACACCTTC
V gene: TRBV27; D gene: TRBD1; clone size: .; J gene: TRBJ2-5; CDR3 protein: CASSPIRGKYQETQYF; CDR3 DNA: TGTGCCAGCAGCCCCATCAGGGGGAAGTACCAAGAGACCCAGTACTTC
V gene: TRBV5-4; D gene: TRBD1; clone size: once; J gene: TRBJ1-2; CDR3 protein: CASSSRDRYGYTF; CDR3 DNA: TGTGCCAGCAGCTCCCGGGACAGGTATGGCTACACCTTC
V gene: TRBV28; D gene: TRBD1; clone size: .; J gene: TRBJ2-7; CDR3 protein: CASSTTGTGSYEQYF; CDR3 DNA: TGTGCCAGCAGCACAACCGGGACAGGGTCCTACGAGCAGTACTTC
V gene: TRBV19; D gene: .; clone size: .; J gene: TRBJ2-7; CDR3 protein: CASSIGQVPSYEQYF; CDR3 DNA: TGTGCCAGTAGTATAGGACAGGTCCCCTCCTACGAGCAGTACTTC
V gene: TRBV25-1; D gene: TRBD1; clone size: few; J gene: TRBJ2-7; CDR3 protein: CASSRGTGGEQYF; CDR3 DNA: TGTGCCAGCAGTCGGGGGACAGGGGGCGAGCAGTACTTC
V gene: TRBV7-8; D gene: .; clone size: .; J gene: TRBJ2-2; CDR3 protein: CASSFLQGSTTGELFF; CDR3 DNA: TGTGCCAGCAGCTTTCTTCAGGGATCGACCACCGGGGAGCTGTTTTTT
V gene: TRBV2; D gene: .; clone size: .; J gene: TRBJ1-2; CDR3 protein: CASSGLLSGQGYTF; CDR3 DNA: TGTGCCAGCAGTGGTCTTTTATCGGGGCAGGGCTACACCTTC
V gene: TRBV28; D gene: .; clone size: .; J gene: TRBJ2-2; CDR3 protein: CASRQVNTGELFF; CDR3 DNA: TGTGCCAGCAGGCAGGTTAACACCGGGGAGCTGTTTTTT
V gene: TRBV5-1; D gene: .; clone size: .; J gene: TRBJ1-1; CDR3 protein: CASRFQVEQAEAFF; CDR3 DNA: TGCGCCAGCAGGTTCCAGGTCGAGCAGGCTGAAGCTTTCTTT
V gene: TRBV30; D gene: .; clone size: .; J gene: TRBJ2-1; CDR3 protein: CAWSPDGNEQFF; CDR3 DNA: TGTGCCTGGTCCCCAGATGGCAATGAGCAGTTCTTC
V gene: TRBV19; D gene: TRBD2; clone size: .; J gene: TRBJ2-1; CDR3 protein: CASRLPGAGDNEQFF; CDR3 DNA: TGTGCCAGTAGGTTGCCCGGCGCGGGGGACAATGAGCAGTTCTTC
V gene: TRBV9; D gene: TRBD2; clone size: .; J gene: TRBJ2-5; CDR3 protein: CASSVEGGGLSTQYF; CDR3 DNA: TGTGCCAGCAGCGTAGAGGGCGGGGGTCTTAGCACCCAGTACTTC
V gene: TRBV19; D gene: TRBD1; clone size: .; J gene: TRBJ2-6; CDR3 protein: CASQDRVNSGANVLTF; CDR3 DNA: TGTGCCAGTCAGGACAGGGTTAATTCTGGGGCCAACGTCCTGACTTTC
V gene: TRBV18; D gene: .; clone size: .; J gene: TRBJ2-5; CDR3 protein: CASSPIGETQYF; CDR3 DNA: TGTGCCAGCTCACCGATCGGGGAGACCCAGTACTTC
V gene: TRBV7-2; D gene: TRBD2; clone size: .; J gene: TRBJ2-7; CDR3 protein: CASSSDGTSGSYEQYF; CDR3 DNA: TGTGCCAGCAGCTCCGACGGGACTAGCGGGTCCTACGAGCAGTACTTC
V gene: TRBV5-1; D gene: TRBD1; clone size: .; J gene: TRBJ2-3; CDR3 protein: CASSLDAQGGTDTQYF; CDR3 DNA: TGCGCCAGCAGCTTGGATGCCCAGGGGGGCACAGATACGCAGTATTTT
V gene: TRBV6-6; D gene: .; clone size: .; J gene: TRBJ1-2; CDR3 protein: CASSAPDGNYGYTF; CDR3 DNA: TGTGCCAGCAGTGCCCCGGACGGAAACTATGGCTACACCTTC
V gene: TRBV5-1; D gene: .; clone size: .; J gene: TRBJ2-2; CDR3 protein: CASSLGFGVQGNTGELFF; CDR3 DNA: TGCGCCAGCAGCTTGGGATTTGGCGTCCAGGGGAACACCGGGGAGCTGTTTTTT
V gene: TRBV21-1; D gene: .; clone size: .; J gene: TRBJ2-6; CDR3 protein: CASSSWDGTSGANVLTF; CDR3 DNA: TGTGCCAGCAGCTCCTGGGACGGTACCTCTGGGGCCAACGTCCTGACTTTC
V gene: TRBV28; D gene: .; clone size: .; J gene: TRBJ2-3; CDR3 protein: CASSFRGTDTQYF; CDR3 DNA: TGTGCCAGCAGTTTTCGGGGGACAGATACGCAGTATTTT
V gene: TRBV7-2; D gene: .; clone size: few; J gene: TRBJ2-1; CDR3 protein: CASSLLLALNEQFF; CDR3 DNA: TGTGCCAGCAGCTTACTCCTAGCCCTTAATGAGCAGTTCTTC
V gene: TRBV10-3; D gene: TRBD2; clone size: .; J gene: TRBJ2-3; CDR3 protein: CATTPGLAGADTQYF; CDR3 DNA: TGTGCCACGACCCCTGGACTAGCGGGGGCAGATACGCAGTATTTT
V gene: TRBV6-5; D gene: TRBD1; clone size: .; J gene: TRBJ2-5; CDR3 protein: CASRYPGQGSKTQYF; CDR3 DNA: TGTGCCAGCAGATACCCGGGACAGGGCTCGAAGACCCAGTACTTC
V gene: TRBV7-2; D gene: .; clone size: .; J gene: TRBJ2-3; CDR3 protein: CASSLDGSRTDTQYF; CDR3 DNA: TGTGCCAGCAGCTTAGACGGGAGTCGGACAGATACGCAGTATTTT
V gene: TRBV6-6; D gene: .; clone size: .; J gene: TRBJ2-3; CDR3 protein: CASSYSGRENTDTQYF; CDR3 DNA: TGTGCCAGCAGTTACTCTGGCAGAGAGAACACAGATACGCAGTATTTT
V gene: TRBV5-4; D gene: .; clone size: once; J gene: TRBJ2-1; CDR3 protein: CAFFVGGAASGHNEQFF; CDR3 DNA: TGTGCTTTTTTTGTTGGGGGCGCGGCTAGCGGTCACAATGAGCAGTTCTTC
V gene: TRBV9; D gene: .; clone size: .; J gene: TRBJ2-3; CDR3 protein: CASSVGEGELTDTQYF; CDR3 DNA: TGTGCCAGCAGCGTAGGTGAGGGGGAGCTCACAGATACGCAGTATTTT
V gene: TRBV5-1; D gene: .; clone size: .; J gene: TRBJ2-5; CDR3 protein: CASTLTGKETQYF; CDR3 DNA: TGCGCCAGCACCCTGACAGGAAAGGAGACCCAGTACTTC
V gene: TRBV5-1; D gene: .; clone size: .; J gene: TRBJ1-1; CDR3 protein: CASSLGVGSNTEAFF; CDR3 DNA: TGCGCCAGCAGCTTGGGTGTAGGATCGAACACTGAAGCTTTCTTT
V gene: TRBV10-3; D gene: .; clone size: .; J gene: TRBJ2-3; CDR3 protein: CAISDSATTSTDTQYF; CDR3 DNA: TGTGCCATCAGTGACTCTGCAACGACTAGCACAGATACGCAGTATTTT
V gene: TRBV19; D gene: TRBD1; clone size: .; J gene: TRBJ1-1; CDR3 protein: CASSSRQGSEAFF; CDR3 DNA: TGTGCCAGTAGTTCCCGACAGGGATCTGAAGCTTTCTTT
V gene: TRBV6-1; D gene: TRBD2; clone size: .; J gene: TRBJ2-3; CDR3 protein: CASSPRGVGTDTQYF; CDR3 DNA: TGTGCCAGCAGCCCACGGGGGGTAGGGACAGATACGCAGTATTTT
V gene: TRBV4-3; D gene: .; clone size: .; J gene: TRBJ2-3; CDR3 protein: CASSQDGGGVTDTQYF; CDR3 DNA: TGCGCCAGCAGCCAAGATGGGGGTGGAGTAACAGATACGCAGTATTTT
V gene: TRBV29-1; D gene: TRBD1; clone size: once; J gene: TRBJ1-1; CDR3 protein: CSVEDRLTGARMNTEAFF; CDR3 DNA: TGCAGCGTTGAAGATCGACTGACAGGGGCAAGGATGAACACTGAAGCTTTCTTT
V gene: TRBV6-1; D gene: TRBD2; clone size: .; J gene: TRBJ2-5; CDR3 protein: CASSSAGREGETQYF; CDR3 DNA: TGTGCCAGCAGTTCGGCAGGGAGGGAGGGAGAGACCCAGTACTTC
V gene: TRBV19; D gene: TRBD2; clone size: .; J gene: TRBJ2-2; CDR3 protein: CASSIERGGSNTGELFF; CDR3 DNA: TGTGCCAGTAGTATAGAGCGCGGGGGTTCGAACACCGGGGAGCTGTTTTTT
V gene: TRBV28; D gene: .; clone size: .; J gene: TRBJ2-7; CDR3 protein: CATSRGAQGQYF; CDR3 DNA: TGTGCCACCTCCCGGGGGGCCCAGGGGCAGTACTTC
V gene: TRBV30; D gene: .; clone size: .; J gene: TRBJ2-3; CDR3 protein: CAWSPYTDTQYF; CDR3 DNA: TGTGCCTGGAGTCCCTATACGGATACGCAGTATTTT
V gene: TRBV14; D gene: TRBD2; clone size: few; J gene: TRBJ2-3; CDR3 protein: CASSRGTSGITDTQYF; CDR3 DNA: TGTGCCAGCAGCCGGGGGACTAGCGGCATTACAGATACGCAGTATTTT
V gene: TRBV28; D gene: .; clone size: .; J gene: TRBJ1-2; CDR3 protein: CASSLLVQGASNYGYTF; CDR3 DNA: TGTGCCAGCAGCCTTCTAGTACAGGGCGCTTCTAACTATGGCTACACCTTC
V gene: TRBV11-2; D gene: .; clone size: .; J gene: TRBJ2-5; CDR3 protein: CASSLVGGRRETQYF; CDR3 DNA: TGTGCCAGCAGCTTAGTAGGGGGGCGCAGGGAGACCCAGTACTTC
V gene: TRBV4-2; D gene: .; clone size: .; J gene: TRBJ2-1; CDR3 protein: CASSQDPGSSSYNEQFF; CDR3 DNA: TGTGCCAGCAGCCAAGACCCGGGGTCTAGCTCCTACAATGAGCAGTTCTTC
V gene: TRBV15; D gene: .; clone size: .; J gene: TRBJ2-7; CDR3 protein: CATSSLGWGNSYEQYF; CDR3 DNA: TGTGCCACCAGCAGCTTAGGATGGGGGAATTCCTACGAGCAGTACTTC
V gene: TRBV30; D gene: .; clone size: .; J gene: TRBJ2-3; CDR3 protein: CAWSVLTGDTQYF; CDR3 DNA: TGTGCCTGGAGTGTGCTCACGGGGGATACGCAGTATTTT
V gene: TRBV28; D gene: TRBD1; clone size: .; J gene: TRBJ2-7; CDR3 protein: CASLSGQGYEQYF; CDR3 DNA: TGTGCCAGCCTATCGGGACAGGGCTACGAGCAGTACTTC
V gene: TRBV6-5; D gene: TRBD1; clone size: once; J gene: TRBJ1-2; CDR3 protein: CASSYSDRTTYGYTF; CDR3 DNA: TGTGCCAGCAGTTACTCGGACAGGACGACCTATGGCTACACCTTC
V gene: TRBV19; D gene: .; clone size: once; J gene: TRBJ2-3; CDR3 protein: CASSTASSGTDTQYF; CDR3 DNA: TGTGCCAGTAGTACGGCGTCGAGCGGGACAGATACGCAGTATTTT
V gene: TRBV7-9; D gene: .; clone size: .; J gene: TRBJ1-1; CDR3 protein: CASSLAYLSGSGF; CDR3 DNA: TGTGCCAGCAGCTTAGCGTATTTGTCAGGGAGCGGGTTT
V gene: TRBV18; D gene: TRBD1; clone size: .; J gene: TRBJ2-5; CDR3 protein: CASSPQDRQYQETQYF; CDR3 DNA: TGTGCCAGCTCACCACAGGACAGGCAGTACCAAGAGACCCAGTACTTC
V gene: TRBV7-9; D gene: TRBD1; clone size: .; J gene: TRBJ1-1; CDR3 protein: CASSLGTGTGGGKNTEAFF; CDR3 DNA: TGTGCCAGCAGCTTAGGAACCGGGACAGGGGGCGGCAAGAACACTGAAGCTTTCTTT
V gene: TRBV5-1; D gene: .; clone size: .; J gene: TRBJ2-1; CDR3 protein: CASSGRERYNEQFF; CDR3 DNA: TGCGCCAGCAGCGGAAGGGAGAGGTACAATGAGCAGTTCTTC
V gene: TRBV5-6; D gene: .; clone size: .; J gene: TRBJ2-2; CDR3 protein: CASSLPEAGELFF; CDR3 DNA: TGTGCCAGCAGCTTACCTGAGGCCGGGGAGCTGTTTTTT
V gene: TRBV18; D gene: .; clone size: .; J gene: TRBJ2-3; CDR3 protein: CASSPAMVTDTQYF; CDR3 DNA: TGTGCCAGCTCACCGGCAATGGTCACAGATACGCAGTATTTT
V gene: TRBV10-3; D gene: .; clone size: .; J gene: TRBJ2-1; CDR3 protein: CAISEGVGGQIF; CDR3 DNA: TGTGCCATCAGTGAGGGAGTAGGAGGCCAGATCTTC
V gene: TRBV18; D gene: .; clone size: .; J gene: TRBJ1-1; CDR3 protein: CASSLPGSNTEAFF; CDR3 DNA: TGTGCCAGCTCACTACCGGGTTCTAACACTGAAGCTTTCTTT
V gene: TRBV2; D gene: TRBD2; clone size: .; J gene: TRBJ2-7; CDR3 protein: CASNLERGPSYEQYF; CDR3 DNA: TGTGCCAGCAACCTAGAGCGGGGGCCCTCCTACGAGCAGTACTTC
V gene: TRBV11-2; D gene: .; clone size: .; J gene: TRBJ2-7; CDR3 protein: CASSLDFLAGFYEQYF; CDR3 DNA: TGTGCCAGCAGCTTAGATTTTTTGGCAGGTTTCTACGAGCAGTACTTC
V gene: TRBV5-8; D gene: .; clone size: once; J gene: TRBJ1-2; CDR3 protein: CASSLDRSRGYTF; CDR3 DNA: TGTGCCAGCAGCTTGGATCGCTCCAGAGGCTACACCTTC
V gene: TRBV7-2; D gene: TRBD1; clone size: .; J gene: TRBJ2-5; CDR3 protein: CASILQGAILETQYF; CDR3 DNA: TGTGCCAGCATCCTACAGGGGGCGATTCTAGAGACCCAGTACTTC